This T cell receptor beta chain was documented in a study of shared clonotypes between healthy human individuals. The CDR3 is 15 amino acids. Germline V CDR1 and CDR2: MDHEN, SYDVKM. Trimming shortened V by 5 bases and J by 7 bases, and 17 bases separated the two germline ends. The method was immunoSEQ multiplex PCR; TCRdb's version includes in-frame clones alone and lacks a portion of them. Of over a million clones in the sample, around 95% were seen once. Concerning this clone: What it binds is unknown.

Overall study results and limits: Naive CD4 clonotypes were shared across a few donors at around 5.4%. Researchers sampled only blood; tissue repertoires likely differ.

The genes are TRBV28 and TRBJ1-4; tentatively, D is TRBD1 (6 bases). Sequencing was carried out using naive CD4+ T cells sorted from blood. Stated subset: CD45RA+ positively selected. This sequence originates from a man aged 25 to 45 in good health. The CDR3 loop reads CASSQKQGRREKLFF. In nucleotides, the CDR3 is TGTGCCAGCAGTCAAAAACAGGGTCGGCGTGAAAAACTGTTTTTT.